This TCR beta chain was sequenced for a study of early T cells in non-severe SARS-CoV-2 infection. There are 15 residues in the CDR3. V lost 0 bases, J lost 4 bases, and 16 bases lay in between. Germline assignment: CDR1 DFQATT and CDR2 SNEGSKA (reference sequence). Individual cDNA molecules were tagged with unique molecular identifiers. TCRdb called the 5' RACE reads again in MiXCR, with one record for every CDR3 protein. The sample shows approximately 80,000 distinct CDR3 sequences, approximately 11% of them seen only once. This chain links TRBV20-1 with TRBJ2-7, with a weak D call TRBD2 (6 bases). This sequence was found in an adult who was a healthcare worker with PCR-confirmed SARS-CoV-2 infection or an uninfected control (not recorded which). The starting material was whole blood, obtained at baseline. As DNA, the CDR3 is TGCAGTGCTAGAGATCTGGCAGGTGGAGGGTACGAGCAGTACTTC. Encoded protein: CSARDLAGGGYEQYF.